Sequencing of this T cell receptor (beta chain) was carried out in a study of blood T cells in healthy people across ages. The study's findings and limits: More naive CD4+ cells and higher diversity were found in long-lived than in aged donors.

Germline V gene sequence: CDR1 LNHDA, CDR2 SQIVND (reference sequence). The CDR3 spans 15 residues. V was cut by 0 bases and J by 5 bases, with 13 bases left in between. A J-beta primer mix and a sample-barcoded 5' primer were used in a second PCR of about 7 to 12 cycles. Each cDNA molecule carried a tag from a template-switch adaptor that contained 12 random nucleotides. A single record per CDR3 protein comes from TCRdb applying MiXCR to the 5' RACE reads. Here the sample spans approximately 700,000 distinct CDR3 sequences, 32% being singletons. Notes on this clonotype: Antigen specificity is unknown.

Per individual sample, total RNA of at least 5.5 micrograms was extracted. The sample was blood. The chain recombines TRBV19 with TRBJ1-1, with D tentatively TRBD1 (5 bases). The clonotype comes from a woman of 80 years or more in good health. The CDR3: CASSIDGGETTEAFF. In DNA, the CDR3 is TGTGCCAGTAGTATAGATGGGGGAGAGACGACTGAAGCTTTCTTT.